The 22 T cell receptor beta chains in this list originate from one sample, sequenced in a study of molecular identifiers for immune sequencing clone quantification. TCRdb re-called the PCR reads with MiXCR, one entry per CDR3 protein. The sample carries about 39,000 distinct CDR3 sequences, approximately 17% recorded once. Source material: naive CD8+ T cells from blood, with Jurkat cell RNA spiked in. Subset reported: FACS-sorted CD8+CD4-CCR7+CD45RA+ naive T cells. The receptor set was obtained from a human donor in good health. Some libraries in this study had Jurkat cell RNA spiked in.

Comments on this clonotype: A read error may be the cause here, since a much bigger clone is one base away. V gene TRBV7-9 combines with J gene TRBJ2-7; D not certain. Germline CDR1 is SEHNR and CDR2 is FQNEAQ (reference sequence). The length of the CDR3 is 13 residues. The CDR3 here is CASSLAGNHEQNF. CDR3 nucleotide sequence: TGTGCCAGCAGCTTAGCAGGTAACCACGAGCAGAACTTC.

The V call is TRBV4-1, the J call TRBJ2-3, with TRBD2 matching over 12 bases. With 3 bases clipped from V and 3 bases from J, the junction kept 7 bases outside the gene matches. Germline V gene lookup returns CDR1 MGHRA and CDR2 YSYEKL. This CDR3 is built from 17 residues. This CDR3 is CASSQIWTSGKTDTQYF. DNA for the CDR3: TGCGCCAGCAGCCAGATCTGGACTAGCGGGAAGACAGATACGCAGTATTTT.

For the CDR3, the DNA is TGTGCCAGCAGTTACTCGATCAGGCACGAAGCTTTCTTT. Its translation is CASSYSIRHEAFF. The chain employs TRBV6-2 or TRBV6-3 and TRBJ1-1; D gene uncertain. This CDR3 spans 13 amino acids. V was cut by 0 bases and J by 8 bases, with 10 bases left in between. CDR1 is MNHEY and CDR2 is SVGEGT in the germline V gene.

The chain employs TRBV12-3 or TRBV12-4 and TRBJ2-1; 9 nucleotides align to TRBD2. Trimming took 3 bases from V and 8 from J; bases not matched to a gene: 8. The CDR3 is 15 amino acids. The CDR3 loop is CASSFMAGGPYEQFF. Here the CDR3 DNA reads TGTGCCAGCAGTTTTATGGCGGGAGGGCCCTATGAGCAGTTCTTC.

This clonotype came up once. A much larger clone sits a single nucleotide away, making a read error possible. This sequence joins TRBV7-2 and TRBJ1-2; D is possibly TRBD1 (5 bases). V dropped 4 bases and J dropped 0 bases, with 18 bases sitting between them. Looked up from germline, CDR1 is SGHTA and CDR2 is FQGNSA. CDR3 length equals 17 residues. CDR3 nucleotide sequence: TGTACCAGCAGCTCGACAGAGCTACGAAGGGCTAACTATGGCTACACCTTC. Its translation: CTSSSTELRRANYGYTF. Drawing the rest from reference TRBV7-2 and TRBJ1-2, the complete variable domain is GAGVSQSPSNKVTEKGKDVELRCDPISGHTALYWYRQSLGQGLEFLIYFQGNSAPDKSGLPSDRFSAERTGGSVSTLTIQRTQQEDSAVYLCTSSSTELRRANYGYTFGSGTRLTVV.

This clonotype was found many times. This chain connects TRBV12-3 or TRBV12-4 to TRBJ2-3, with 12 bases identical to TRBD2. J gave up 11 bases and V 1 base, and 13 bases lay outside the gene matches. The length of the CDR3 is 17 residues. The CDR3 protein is CASSLGLAGARGRKQYF. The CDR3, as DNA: TGTGCCAGCAGTTTAGGACTAGCGGGAGCCCGAGGGAGAAAGCAGTATTTT.

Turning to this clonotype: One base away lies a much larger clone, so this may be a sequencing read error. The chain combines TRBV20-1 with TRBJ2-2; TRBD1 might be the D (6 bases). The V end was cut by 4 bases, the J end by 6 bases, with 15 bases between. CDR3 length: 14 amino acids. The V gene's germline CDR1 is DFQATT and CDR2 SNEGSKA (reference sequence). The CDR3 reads CSAKRQEEAGELFF. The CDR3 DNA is TGCAGTGCTAAGAGACAGGAAGAGGCCGGGGAGCTGTTTTTT.

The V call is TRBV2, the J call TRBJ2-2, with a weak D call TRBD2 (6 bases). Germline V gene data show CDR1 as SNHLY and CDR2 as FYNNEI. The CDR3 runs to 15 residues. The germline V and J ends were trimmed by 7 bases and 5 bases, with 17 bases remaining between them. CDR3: CASNPGRGFTGELFF. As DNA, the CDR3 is TGTGCCAGCAATCCAGGGCGGGGTTTTACCGGGGAGCTGTTTTTT.

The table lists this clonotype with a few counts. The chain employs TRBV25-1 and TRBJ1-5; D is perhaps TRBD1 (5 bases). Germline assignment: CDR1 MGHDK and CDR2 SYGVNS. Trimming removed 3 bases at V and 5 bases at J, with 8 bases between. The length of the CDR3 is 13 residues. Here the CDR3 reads CASSEQGHQPQHF. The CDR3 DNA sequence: TGTGCCAGCAGTGAGCAGGGCCATCAGCCCCAGCATTTT.

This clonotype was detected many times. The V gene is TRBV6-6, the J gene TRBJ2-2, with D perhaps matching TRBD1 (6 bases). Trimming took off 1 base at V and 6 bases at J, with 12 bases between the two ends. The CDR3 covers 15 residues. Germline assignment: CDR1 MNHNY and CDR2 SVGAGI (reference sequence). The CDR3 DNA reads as TGTGCCAGCAGTTACTTCCAGAGACAGGCCGGGGAGCTGTTTTTT. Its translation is CASSYFQRQAGELFF.

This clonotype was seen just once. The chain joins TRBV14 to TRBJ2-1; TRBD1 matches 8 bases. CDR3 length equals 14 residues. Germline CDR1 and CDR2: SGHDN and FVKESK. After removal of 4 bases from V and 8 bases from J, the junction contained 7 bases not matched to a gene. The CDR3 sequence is CASSPWTGFDEQFF. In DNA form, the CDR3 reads TGTGCCAGCAGCCCCTGGACAGGGTTCGATGAGCAGTTCTTC.

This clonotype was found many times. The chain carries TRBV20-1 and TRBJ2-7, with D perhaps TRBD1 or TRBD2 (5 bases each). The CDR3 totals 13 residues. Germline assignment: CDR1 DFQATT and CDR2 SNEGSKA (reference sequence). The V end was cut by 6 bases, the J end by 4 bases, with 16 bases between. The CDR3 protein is CSAGRDPDYEQYF. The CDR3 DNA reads TGCAGTGCCGGCAGGGACCCGGATTACGAGCAGTACTTC.

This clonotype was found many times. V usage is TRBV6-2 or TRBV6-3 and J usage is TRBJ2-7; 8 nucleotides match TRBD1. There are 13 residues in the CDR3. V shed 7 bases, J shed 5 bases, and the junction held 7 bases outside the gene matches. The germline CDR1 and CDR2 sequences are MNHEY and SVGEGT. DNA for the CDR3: TGTGCCAGCACCGACAGGGGATTTGACGAGCAGTACTTC. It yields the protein CASTDRGFDEQYF.

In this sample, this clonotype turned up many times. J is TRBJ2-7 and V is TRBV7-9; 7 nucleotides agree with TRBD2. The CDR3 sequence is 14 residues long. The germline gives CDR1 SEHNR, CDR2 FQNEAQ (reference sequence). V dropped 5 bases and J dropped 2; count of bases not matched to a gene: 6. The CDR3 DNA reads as TGTGCCAGCAGCGCCGGGACTACTCCCTACGAGCAGTACTTC. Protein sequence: CASSAGTTPYEQYF.

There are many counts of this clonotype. CDR3 loop: CASSYNRLNSANTGELFF. The CDR3 region has the DNA TGCGCCAGCAGCTATAATCGCCTCAACTCAGCGAACACCGGGGAGCTGTTTTTT. This sequence joins TRBV5-1 and TRBJ2-2; no clear D gene. The germline V gene has CDR1 SGHRS and CDR2 YFSETQ. V shed 3 bases and J shed 0 bases, with 18 bases lying between them. The CDR3 is 18 residues long.

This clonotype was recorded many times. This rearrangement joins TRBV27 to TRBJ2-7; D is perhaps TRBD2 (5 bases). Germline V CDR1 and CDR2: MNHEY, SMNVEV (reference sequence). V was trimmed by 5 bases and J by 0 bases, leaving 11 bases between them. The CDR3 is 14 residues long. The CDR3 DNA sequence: TGTGCCAGCAGTCCCCGGGATCTCTCCTACGAGCAGTACTTC. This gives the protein CASSPRDLSYEQYF.

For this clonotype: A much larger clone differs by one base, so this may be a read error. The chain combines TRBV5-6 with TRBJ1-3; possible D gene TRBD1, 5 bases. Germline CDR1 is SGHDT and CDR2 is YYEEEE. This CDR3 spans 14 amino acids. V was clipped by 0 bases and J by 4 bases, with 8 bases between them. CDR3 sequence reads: CASSLGQTGNTIYF. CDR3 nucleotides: TGTGCCAGCAGCTTGGGACAGACCGGAAACACCATATATTTT.

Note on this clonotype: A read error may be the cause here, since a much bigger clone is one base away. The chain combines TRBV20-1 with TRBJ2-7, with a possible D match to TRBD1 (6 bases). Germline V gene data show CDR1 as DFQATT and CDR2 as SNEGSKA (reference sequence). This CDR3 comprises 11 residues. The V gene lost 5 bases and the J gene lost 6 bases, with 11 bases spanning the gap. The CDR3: CSARQEPEQYF. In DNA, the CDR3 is TGCAGTGCTCGACAGGAGCCCGAGCAGTACTTC.

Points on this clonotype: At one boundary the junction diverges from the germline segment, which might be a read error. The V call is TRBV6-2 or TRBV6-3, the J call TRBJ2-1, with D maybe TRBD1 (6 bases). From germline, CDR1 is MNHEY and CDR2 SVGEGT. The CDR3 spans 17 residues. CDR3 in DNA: TGTGCCGGCAGTTGGGGACAACAGGGAGACCTCTACTATGAGCAGTTCTTC. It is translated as CAGSWGQQGDLYYEQFF.

The CDR3 spells CASSKVSNEQFF. The CDR3 DNA follows: TGTGCCAGCAGCAAAGTTAGCAATGAGCAGTTCTTC. The chain links TRBV21-1 to TRBJ2-1. TRBV21-1 is labeled a pseudogene. The CDR3 is 12 residues long.

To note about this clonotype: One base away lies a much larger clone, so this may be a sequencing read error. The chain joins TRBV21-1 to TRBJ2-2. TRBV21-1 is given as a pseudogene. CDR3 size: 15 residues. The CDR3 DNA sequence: TGTGCCGGCAGCAGATCGGGGTCCGCGGCCGGGGAGCTGTTTTTT. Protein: CAGSRSGSAAGELFF.

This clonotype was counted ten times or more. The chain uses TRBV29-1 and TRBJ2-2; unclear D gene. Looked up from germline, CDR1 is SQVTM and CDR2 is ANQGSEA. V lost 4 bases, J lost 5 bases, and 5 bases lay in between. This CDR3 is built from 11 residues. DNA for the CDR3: TGCAGCGTTGTGTGGACCGGGGAGCTGTTTTTT. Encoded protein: CSVVWTGELFF.